The 7 T cell receptor beta chains reported below all come from one sample, sequenced in a study of CD8 T cells in ankylosing spondylitis. Study observations and caveats: Apparently characteristic of ankylosing spondylitis blood was a TCR beta motif (roughly 8 highly homologous variants).

Antigen specificity for these receptors is unknown. One entry per CDR3 protein results from TCRdb running MiXCR on the 5' RACE reads. The sample lists a few hundred thousand distinct CDR3 sequences; 20% to 25% were seen once. The sequencing input was blood, either unsorted or a sorted T cell fraction (not recorded which). The source is a male donor with ankylosing spondylitis.

The sample holds a few counts of this clonotype. This rearrangement joins TRBV7-2 to TRBJ2-1; 9 bases line up with TRBD2. Trimming cost V 5 bases and J 7 bases; bases outside gene matches: 9. CDR3 length equals 15 residues. The V gene's germline CDR1 is SGHTA and CDR2 FQGNSA. The CDR3 reads CASSAGTSLWNEQFF. CDR3 DNA sequence: TGTGCCAGCAGCGCCGGGACTAGCTTATGGAATGAGCAGTTCTTC.

In its sample, this clonotype was seen many times. The chain uses TRBV29-1 and TRBJ2-5; 7 nucleotides align to TRBD2. V shed 4 bases, J shed 1 base, and the junction held 9 bases outside the gene matches. CDR1 and CDR2 (germline): SQVTM, ANQGSEA. The CDR3 loop spans 15 amino acids. In DNA form, the CDR3 reads TGCAGCGTTGTAACTAGCGTAGGTCCCCAAGAGACCCAGTACTTC. This sequence encodes CSVVTSVGPQETQYF.

V and J are TRBV5-1 and TRBJ2-1; 10 nucleotides agree with TRBD2. After removal of 1 base from V and 8 bases from J, the junction contained 9 bases not matched to a gene. This CDR3 has 16 amino acids. Per germline, CDR1 SGHRS and CDR2 YFSETQ. CDR3: CASSLRPSGSLYEQFF. The CDR3 DNA reads as TGCGCCAGCAGCTTGAGGCCTAGCGGGAGTTTATATGAGCAGTTCTTC.

This chain joins TRBV5-1 and TRBJ2-1, with TRBD2 matching 8 bases. Per germline, CDR1 SGHRS and CDR2 YFSETQ. With V trimmed by 1 base and J by 0 bases, 3 bases remained unmatched. This CDR3 spans 16 amino acids. The CDR3 nucleotides read TGCGCCAGCAGCTTGATTAGCGGGATCTCCTACAATGAGCAGTTCTTC. Protein: CASSLISGISYNEQFF. Complete variable domain (other parts from reference TRBV5-1 and TRBJ2-1): KAGVTQTPRYLIKTRGQQVTLSCSPISGHRSVSWYQQTPGQGLQFLFEYFSETQRNKGNFPGRFSGRQFSNSRSEMNVSTLELGDSALYLCASSLISGISYNEQFFGPGTRLTVL.

This clonotype was picked up a small number of times. This chain links TRBV12-3 or TRBV12-4 with TRBJ2-5, with 7 bases identical to TRBD2. V trimming: 3 bases; J trimming: 1 base; junction bases outside the gene matches: 5. CDR3 length: 15 amino acids. The CDR3, as DNA: TGTGCCAGCAGTTTCAGGAGCGGGGCCCAAGAGACCCAGTACTTC. This codes for CASSFRSGAQETQYF.

This clonotype turned up a few times. The CDR3 is CASSLVVAQPGGYTF. The CDR3 DNA reads as TGCGCCAGCAGCTTGGTGGTGGCGCAGCCCGGAGGCTACACCTTC. The genes are TRBV5-1 and TRBJ1-2, with D hard to call. The CDR3 runs 15 residues. Trimming cost V 0 bases and J 8 bases, with 17 bases left between them. Germline V gene lookup returns CDR1 SGHRS and CDR2 YFSETQ.

The chain recombines TRBV6-1 with TRBJ2-1; TRBD2 matches 14 bases. The CDR3 loop spans 15 amino acids. Germline lookup yields CDR1 MNHNS and CDR2 SASEGT. The V gene end was trimmed by 10 bases and the J gene end by 7 bases; junction bases not matched to a gene: 9. The CDR3 DNA reads TGTGCCACGAATCGACTAGCGGGAGGGGGGAATGAGCAGTTCTTC. The encoded protein is CATNRLAGGGNEQFF.